Following are 19 T cell receptor beta chains from one sample sequenced in a study of CD8 T cells in ankylosing spondylitis. Overall study findings and caveats: About 8 highly homologous variants made up a TCR beta motif, and this motif appeared characteristic of ankylosing spondylitis blood.

TCRdb reprocessed the 5' RACE reads via MiXCR and lists one record per CDR3 protein. Of fewer than 550,000 distinct CDR3 sequences listed, approximately 5% are singletons. The antigens these receptors bind are not known. Sequencing input: blood, either unsorted or a sorted T cell fraction (not recorded which). These receptors all stem from a male donor with ankylosing spondylitis.

This clonotype was seen repeatedly, ten times or more. This chain connects TRBV5-1 to TRBJ2-3; D call uncertain. The V gene's germline CDR1 is SGHRS and CDR2 YFSETQ. Trimming pared 0 bases from V and 2 bases from J, leaving 13 bases between. This CDR3 has 16 amino acids. The CDR3 coding sequence is TGCGCCAGCAGCTTGGTTGTAGCTCCGGTCACAGATACGCAGTATTTT. Protein product: CASSLVVAPVTDTQYF.

At least ten counts were recorded for this clonotype. This sequence joins TRBV5-1 and TRBJ1-2; weak D call: TRBD1 (6 bases). This CDR3 contains 14 residues. The germline CDR1 and CDR2 sequences are SGHRS and YFSETQ. V was pared by 3 bases and J by 3 bases, with 12 bases between. The CDR3 region has the DNA TGCGCCAGCAGCTCAGCGGGGGCGGACTATGGCTACACCTTC. Translating gives CASSSAGADYGYTF.

This clonotype was detected many times. The V call is TRBV5-1, the J call TRBJ1-1; D is uncertain. This CDR3 has 16 amino acids. Trimming took off 3 bases at V and 0 bases at J, with 15 bases between the two ends. Germline CDR1 and CDR2: SGHRS and YFSETQ. The CDR3 loop reads CASSSWQAAMNTEAFF. The DNA for the CDR3 is TGCGCCAGCAGCTCATGGCAGGCCGCCATGAACACTGAAGCTTTCTTT.

This clonotype was counted ten times or more. The chain employs TRBV12-3 or TRBV12-4 and TRBJ2-7, with a tentative D call TRBD1 (6 bases). V lost 6 bases and J 2 bases, leaving 11 bases between the germline ends. This CDR3 contains 13 residues. The chain's CDR3 is CASSKTGPYEQYF. For the CDR3, the DNA is TGTGCCAGCAGCAAGACAGGCCCCTACGAGCAGTACTTC.

This clonotype was picked up many times. The chain combines TRBV7-9 with TRBJ1-3, with D unclear. Trimming took 5 bases from V and 1 from J, leaving 12 bases between them. Germline CDR1 reads SEHNR; CDR2 reads FQNEAQ (reference sequence). The CDR3 consists of 15 residues. CDR3 nucleotides: TGTGCCAGCAGCCCGAGAGGAGCTTCTGGAAACACCATATATTTT. Translation gives CASSPRGASGNTIYF.

This chain uses TRBV20-1 with TRBJ1-1; D remains ambiguous. The V end lost 6 bases, the J end lost 1 base, and 15 bases lay between the germline ends. Germline V lookup: CDR1 DFQATT, CDR2 SNEGSKA (reference sequence). The CDR3 length is 14 residues. This CDR3 reads CSAAQIPRNTEAFF. Here the CDR3 DNA reads TGCAGTGCCGCCCAGATCCCAAGGAACACTGAAGCTTTCTTT.

The chain is built from TRBV4-3 and TRBJ2-1; tentatively, D is TRBD1 or TRBD2 (5 bases each). The ends were cut back, 2 bases at V and 12 bases at J, with 20 bases in the middle. Germline loops: CDR1 LGHNA, CDR2 YSLEER. CDR3 size: 15 residues. CDR3 coding DNA: TGCGCCAGCAGCCAACCCGGGACGGACCTACTGAGGCAGTTCTTC. This translates into CASSQPGTDLLRQFF.

The rearrangement joins TRBV28 to TRBJ2-1; 9 bases fit TRBD2. The junction had 6 bases not matched to a gene; V was cut back by 4 bases and J by 2 bases. CDR3 length equals 16 residues. Germline V gene sequence: CDR1 MDHEN, CDR2 SYDVKM. In nucleotides, the CDR3 is TGTGCCAGCAGTTCCCTTATAGCGGGAGCCTACAATGAGCAGTTCTTC. Its protein product is CASSSLIAGAYNEQFF. The whole variable domain, filled in from reference TRBV28 and TRBJ2-1, reads DVKVTQSSRYLVKRTGEKVFLECVQDMDHENMFWYRQDPGLGLRLIYFSYDVKMKEKGDIPEGYSVSREKKERFSLILESASTNQTSMYLCASSSLIAGAYNEQFFGPGTRLTVL.

The sample holds many counts of this clonotype. The chain joins TRBV5-1 to TRBJ1-1; 9 nucleotides agree with TRBD1. After removal of 1 base from V and 4 bases from J, the junction contained 11 bases not matched to a gene. Germline V gives CDR1 SGHRS, CDR2 YFSETQ. The CDR3 extends over 17 amino acids. CDR3 in amino acids: CASSLYYVTGGGTEAFF. The CDR3 coding sequence is TGCGCCAGCAGCTTGTATTACGTTACAGGGGGCGGCACTGAAGCTTTCTTT. The entire variable domain, with the rest obtained from reference TRBV5-1 and TRBJ1-1, is as follows: KAGVTQTPRYLIKTRGQQVTLSCSPISGHRSVSWYQQTPGQGLQFLFEYFSETQRNKGNFPGRFSGRQFSNSRSEMNVSTLELGDSALYLCASSLYYVTGGGTEAFFGQGTRLTVV.

In this sample, this clonotype turned up many times. This sequence joins TRBV20-1 and TRBJ2-3, with D possibly called TRBD1 or TRBD2 (5 bases each). V was pared by 5 bases and J by 2 bases, with 14 bases between. Germline-derived CDR1 and CDR2 are DFQATT and SNEGSKA (reference sequence). This CDR3 has 14 residues. The CDR3, as DNA: TGCAGTGCTCGGGACGGCTTTTTCACAGATACGCAGTATTTT. Amino acid sequence: CSARDGFFTDTQYF.

This rearrangement joins TRBV11-1 to TRBJ2-5; TRBD1 aligns across 8 bases. The germline V gene has CDR1 SGHAT and CDR2 FQDESV (reference sequence). The CDR3 has 14 amino acids. V gave up 2 bases and J gave up 4 bases; unmatched junction bases: 3. The CDR3 here is CASSLYGQGETQYF. The DNA of the CDR3 is TGTGCCAGCAGCTTATATGGACAGGGAGAGACCCAGTACTTC.

This clonotype was observed a few times. The V call is TRBV4-3, the J call TRBJ2-2; D call uncertain. Germline V CDR1 and CDR2: LGHNA, YSLEER. V lost 0 bases to trimming and J lost 3 bases, with 11 bases between them. This CDR3 comprises 16 residues. The CDR3 region is CASSQDRWADTGELFF. The CDR3 DNA is TGCGCCAGCAGCCAAGATCGGTGGGCAGACACCGGGGAGCTGTTTTTT.

At least ten counts were recorded for this clonotype. V and J are TRBV10-3 and TRBJ2-5; D tentatively fits TRBD1 or TRBD2 (6 bases each). V lost 4 bases and J 4 bases, leaving 10 bases between the germline ends. This CDR3 is 13 amino acids long. Germline V gene data show CDR1 as ENHRY and CDR2 as SYGVKD. CDR3 amino acids: CAISGGAGETQYF. CDR3 nucleotide sequence: TGTGCCATCAGTGGGGGGGCTGGAGAGACCCAGTACTTC.

This clonotype was detected many times. The chain joins TRBV10-3 to TRBJ1-2; 7 positions agree with TRBD1. The germline CDR1 and CDR2 sequences are ENHRY and SYGVKD. The CDR3 extends over 16 amino acids. V dropped 2 bases and J dropped 4; count of bases not matched to a gene: 10. CDR3: CAISEPDRELLYGYTF. CDR3 nucleotides: TGTGCCATCAGTGAGCCCGACAGGGAGCTCCTCTATGGCTACACCTTC.

This clonotype was seen repeatedly, ten times or more. J is TRBJ2-7 and V is TRBV7-9; the D gene could be TRBD1 or TRBD2 (5 bases each). Germline V CDR1 and CDR2: SEHNR, FQNEAQ (reference sequence). V was shortened by 1 base and J by 1 base, with 11 bases between the two germline ends. This CDR3 spans 15 amino acids. CDR3: CASSLGGSNSYEQYF. The CDR3 DNA reads TGTGCCAGCAGCTTAGGGGGGAGCAATTCCTACGAGCAGTACTTC.

This clonotype was found a few times. The gene calls are TRBV12-5 and TRBJ2-5; 9 bases align to TRBD1. This CDR3 contains 15 residues. Per germline, CDR1 LGHNT and CDR2 FRNRAP. The V gene end was trimmed by 6 bases and the J gene end by 2 bases; junction bases not matched to a gene: 7. The CDR3 DNA reads as TGTGCTAGTGGCCGGGGACAGGGCCATCAAGAGACCCAGTACTTC. The encoded protein is CASGRGQGHQETQYF.

This clonotype showed up many times. V gene TRBV4-2 combines with J gene TRBJ1-1; D perhaps matches TRBD1 (6 bases). This CDR3 region has 18 residues. The germline CDR1 and CDR2 sequences are LGHNA and YNFKEQ. Between the trimmed V and J ends, which lost 4 bases and 1 base, there was a span of 22 bases. The CDR3 bases are TGTGCCAGCAGCCCTCATAGGGGGGCAGACAGGAGGAACACTGAAGCTTTCTTT. Protein sequence: CASSPHRGADRRNTEAFF.

This clonotype occurred many times. V is TRBV20-1 and J is TRBJ2-7; either TRBD1 or TRBD2 may supply D (6 bases each). The V end lost 6 bases, the J end lost 6 bases, and 18 bases lay between the germline ends. The CDR3 runs 13 residues. CDR1 is DFQATT and CDR2 is SNEGSKA in the germline V gene (reference sequence). CDR3 DNA sequence: TGCAGTGCAGCTGATTTGGGGGGCATCGAGCAGTACTTC. As protein: CSAADLGGIEQYF.

This clonotype was detected many times. V gene TRBV7-2 combines with J gene TRBJ2-5; possible D gene TRBD2, 5 bases. Germline V gene lookup returns CDR1 SGHTA and CDR2 FQGNSA. Trimming shortened V by 1 base and J by 5 bases, and 8 bases separated the two germline ends. The CDR3 loop spans 13 amino acids. This chain's CDR3 is CASSLVRRETQYF. DNA of the CDR3: TGTGCCAGCAGCTTAGTTCGGAGGGAGACCCAGTACTTC.